This record concerns one T cell receptor beta chain sequence. Its antigen is unknown. The CDR3 has 16 residues. Germline V gene data show CDR1 as SGHRS and CDR2 as YFSETQ. V shed 1 base, J shed 4 bases, and the junction held 6 bases outside the gene matches. The data stem from a study of T cells in Graves' hyperthyroidism and ophthalmopathy. Study results and caveats: Expanded thyroid clonotypes (above 0.001) were mostly also found in blood.

The TCR beta CDR3 regions underwent amplification using RNA transcripts as the source. The TCR CDR3 was amplified in a first-round RT-PCR using the HTBI primer set. Via MiXCR, TCRdb re-called the multiplex PCR reads, giving one row per CDR3 protein. Of some 490,000 distinct CDR3 sequences listed, about 20% were seen once; the top ten hold roughly 49%. The study left out patients who had uncontrolled infection, other autoimmune disease, pregnancy or lactation. The clonotype comes from a woman between 65 and 79 years old with Graves' ophthalmopathy. The rearrangement uses TRBV5-1 and TRBJ2-2; TRBD1 agrees at 8 bases. The sequencing sample was made of blood. The CDR3 nucleotides read TGCGCCAGCAGCTTGCGCAGGGGGCTTGGCACCGGGGAGCTGTTTTTT. Protein sequence: CASSLRRGLGTGELFF. Filled out from reference TRBV5-1 and TRBJ2-2, the complete variable domain reads KAGVTQTPRYLIKTRGQQVTLSCSPISGHRSVSWYQQTPGQGLQFLFEYFSETQRNKGNFPGRFSGRQFSNSRSEMNVSTLELGDSALYLCASSLRRGLGTGELFFGEGSRLTVL.